These T cell receptor beta chains were read from a single sample in a study of regulatory and conventional T cells in RAG deficiency. TCRdb keeps only in-frame clones here, not all; method: immunoSEQ multiplex PCR. The repertoire holds some 30,000 clones, with 95% to 96% as singletons. This sample was also put to use in a study of regulatory T cells.

The sample consisted of CD25- CD4+ T cells sorted from blood. The source is a human donor in good health. CDR3s include the opening cysteine and the closing phenylalanine or tryptophan. D genes are given only for firm matches.

J: TRBJ2-3; V: TRBV5-6; length: 13; D: TRBD1; DNA: TGTGCCAGCAGCAAGGAGAGACAGGGGATACTGTATTTT; CDR3: CASSKERQGILYF
J: TRBJ1-4; V: TRBV9; length: 15; D: .; DNA: TGTGCCAGCAGCGTAGGGGAGGGGACTAATGAAAAACTGTTTTTT; CDR3: CASSVGEGTNEKLFF
J: TRBJ2-4; V: TRBV4-3; length: 12; D: TRBD2; DNA: TGCGCCAGCAGCCAAAGCGGGGACATTCAGTACTTC; CDR3: CASSQSGDIQYF
J: TRBJ1-5; V: TRBV7-8; length: 16; D: TRBD1; DNA: TGTGCCAGCAGCTTAGGAGGACAGGGGGTGGGTCAGCCCCAGCATTTT; CDR3: CASSLGGQGVGQPQHF
J: TRBJ2-7; V: TRBV5-1; length: 13; D: .; DNA: TGCGCCAGCAGCTGGATCAGGGGAAACGAGCAGTACTTC; CDR3: CASSWIRGNEQYF
J: TRBJ2-7; V: TRBV30; length: 12; D: .; DNA: TGTGCCTGGAGTGGCGACAGAGCCGACCAGTACTTC; CDR3: CAWSGDRADQYF
J: TRBJ2-7; V: TRBV11-2; length: 17; D: TRBD2; DNA: TGTGCCAGCAGCCCAGGCTTAGCGGGGGGGTTCCCCTACAAGCAGTACTTC; CDR3: CASSPGLAGGFPYKQYF
J: TRBJ2-5; V: TRBV13; length: 13; D: .; DNA: TGTGCCAGCAGCTCCCTTTCGACACCAACCCAGTACTTC; CDR3: CASSSLSTPTQYF
J: TRBJ2-3; V: TRBV6-6; length: 14; D: .; DNA: TGTGCCAGCAGTTGGGGGACTCAGCCCGATACGCAGTATTTT; CDR3: CASSWGTQPDTQYF
J: TRBJ1-3; V: TRBV6-6; length: 16; D: .; DNA: TGTGCCAGCAGTTACTCGGACACGACCTCTGGAAACACCATATATTTT; CDR3: CASSYSDTTSGNTIYF
J: TRBJ2-6; V: TRBV30; length: 16; D: .; DNA: TGTGCCTGGAGTGTACTCAGGGCTGGAGGGGCCAACGTCCTGACTTTC; CDR3: CAWSVLRAGGANVLTF
J: TRBJ2-5; V: TRBV29-1; length: 14; D: TRBD1; DNA: TGCAGCGCCGTGACAGGGGGAGCTTGGGAGACCCAGTACTTC; CDR3: CSAVTGGAWETQYF